The clone carrying this TCR beta chain was detected a few times. This specimen belongs to a study of T-cell reconstitution after alpha-beta-depleted transplantation in children. This CDR3 is built from 11 residues. With V trimmed by 6 bases and J by 14 bases, 6 bases remained unmatched. Unique molecular identifiers were used to barcode this TCRbeta library. TCRdb re-analysed the PCR reads in MiXCR, keeping a single row per CDR3 protein. The data show about 340,000 distinct CDR3 sequences, with about 14% seen just once and 3.5% to 4.5% held by the top ten. This receptor was taken from a human donor who donated a stem cell graft to a child with Fanconi anemia. The gene calls are TRBV12-3 or TRBV12-4 and TRBJ1-2, with 10 bases aligning to TRBD1. Here the sequenced sample was PBMCs, taken from the stem cell graft. CDR3 protein: CASSGGTGETF. The CDR3 DNA sequence: TGTGCCAGCAGCGGGGGGACAGGGGAAACCTTC.